This T cell receptor (beta chain) was found in a study of cytomegalovirus exposure and HLA in healthy donors. Regarding this clone: What it binds is not known.

The study's findings and limits: In a later analysis, V- and J-gene trimming of beta chains associated with a DCLRE1C missense variant, replicated independently.

Researchers ran the PCR with 60 Vbeta and 13 Jbeta primers. Using immunoSEQ multiplex PCR, the repertoire was profiled, and TCRdb retains in-frame clones only, with some absent. Here the sample spans around 130,000 clones, approximately 78% being singletons. The length of the CDR3 is 16 residues. Trimming at V came to 0 bases and at J to 5 bases, leaving 6 bases not matched to a gene. Germline CDR1 and CDR2: SEHNR and FQNEAQ (reference sequence). What was sequenced was PBMCs. The V and J genes are TRBV7-9 and TRBJ2-3; 9 bases agree with TRBD1. This clonotype originated in a middle-aged man in good health and CMV-seronegative. CDR3 region: CASSLALDRGVDTQYF. The CDR3 coding sequence is TGTGCCAGCAGCTTAGCTCTGGACAGGGGAGTAGATACGCAGTATTTT.